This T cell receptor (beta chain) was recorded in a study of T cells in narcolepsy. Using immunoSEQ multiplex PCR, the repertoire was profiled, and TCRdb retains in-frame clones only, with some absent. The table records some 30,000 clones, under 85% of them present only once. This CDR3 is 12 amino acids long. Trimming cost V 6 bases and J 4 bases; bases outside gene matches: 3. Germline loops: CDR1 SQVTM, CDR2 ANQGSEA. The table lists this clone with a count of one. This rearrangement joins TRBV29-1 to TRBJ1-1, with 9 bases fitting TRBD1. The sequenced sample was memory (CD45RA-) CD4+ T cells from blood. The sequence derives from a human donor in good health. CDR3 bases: TGCAGCGTCTCACAGGGGGCCACTGAAGCTTTCTTT. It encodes CSVSQGATEAFF. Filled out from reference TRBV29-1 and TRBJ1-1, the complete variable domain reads SAVISQKPSRDICQRGTSLTIQCQVDSQVTMMFWYRQQPGQSLTLIATANQGSEATYESGFVIDKFPISRPNLTFSTLTVSNMSPEDSSIYLCSVSQGATEAFFGQGTRLTVV.